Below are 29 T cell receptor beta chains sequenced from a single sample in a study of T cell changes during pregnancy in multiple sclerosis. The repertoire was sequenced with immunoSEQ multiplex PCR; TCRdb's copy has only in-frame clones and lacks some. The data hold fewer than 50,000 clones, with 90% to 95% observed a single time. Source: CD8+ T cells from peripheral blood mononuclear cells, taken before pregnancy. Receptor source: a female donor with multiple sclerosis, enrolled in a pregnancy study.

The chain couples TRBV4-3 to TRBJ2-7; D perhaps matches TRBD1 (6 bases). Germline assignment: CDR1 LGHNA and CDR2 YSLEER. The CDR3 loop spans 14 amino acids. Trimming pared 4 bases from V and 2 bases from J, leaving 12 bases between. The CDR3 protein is CASSPLGGTYEQYF. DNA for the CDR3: TGCGCCAGCAGCCCCTTAGGGGGAACCTACGAGCAGTACTTC.

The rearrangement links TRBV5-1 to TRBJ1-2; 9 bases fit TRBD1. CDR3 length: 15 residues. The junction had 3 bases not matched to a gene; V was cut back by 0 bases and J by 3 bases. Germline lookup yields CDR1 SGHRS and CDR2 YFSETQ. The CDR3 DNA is TGCGCCAGCAGCTTGGCCTGGACAGGGGACTATGGCTACACCTTC. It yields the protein CASSLAWTGDYGYTF.

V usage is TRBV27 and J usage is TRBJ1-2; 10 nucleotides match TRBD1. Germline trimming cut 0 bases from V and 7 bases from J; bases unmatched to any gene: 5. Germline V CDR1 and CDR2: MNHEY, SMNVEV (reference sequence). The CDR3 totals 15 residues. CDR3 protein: CASSLSRQGAGGYTF. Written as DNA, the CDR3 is TGTGCCAGCAGTTTATCGAGACAGGGGGCGGGTGGCTACACCTTC.

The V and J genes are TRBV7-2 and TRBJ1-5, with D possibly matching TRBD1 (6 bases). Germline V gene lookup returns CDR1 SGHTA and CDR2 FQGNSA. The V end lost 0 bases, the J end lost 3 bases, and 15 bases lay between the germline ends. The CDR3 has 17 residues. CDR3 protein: CASSLAPQGRDNQPQHF. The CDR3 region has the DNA TGTGCCAGCAGCTTAGCACCACAGGGAAGGGACAATCAGCCCCAGCATTTT.

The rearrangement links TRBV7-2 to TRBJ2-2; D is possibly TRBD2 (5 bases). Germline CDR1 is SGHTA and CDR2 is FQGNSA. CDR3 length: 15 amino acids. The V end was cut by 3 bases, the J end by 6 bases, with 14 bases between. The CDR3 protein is CASSFGVPAAGELFF. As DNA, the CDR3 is TGTGCCAGCAGCTTCGGTGTCCCAGCGGCCGGGGAGCTGTTTTTT. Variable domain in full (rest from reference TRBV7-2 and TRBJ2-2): GAGVSQSPSNKVTEKGKDVELRCDPISGHTALYWYRQSLGQGLEFLIYFQGNSAPDKSGLPSDRFSAERTGGSVSTLTIQRTQQEDSAVYLCASSFGVPAAGELFFGEGSRLTVL.

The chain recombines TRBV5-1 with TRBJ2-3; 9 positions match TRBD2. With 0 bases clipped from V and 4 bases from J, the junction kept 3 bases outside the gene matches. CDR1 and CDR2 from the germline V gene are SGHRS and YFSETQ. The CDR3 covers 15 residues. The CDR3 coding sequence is TGCGCCAGCAGCTTGGGGGCGGGAGGGTCAGATACGCAGTATTTT. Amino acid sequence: CASSLGAGGSDTQYF.

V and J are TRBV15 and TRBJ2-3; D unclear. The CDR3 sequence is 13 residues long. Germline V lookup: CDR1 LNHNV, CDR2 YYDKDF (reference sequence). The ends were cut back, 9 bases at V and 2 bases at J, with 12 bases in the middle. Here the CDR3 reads CATSDRHTDTQYF. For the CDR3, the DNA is TGTGCCACATCGGATAGACACACAGATACGCAGTATTTT.

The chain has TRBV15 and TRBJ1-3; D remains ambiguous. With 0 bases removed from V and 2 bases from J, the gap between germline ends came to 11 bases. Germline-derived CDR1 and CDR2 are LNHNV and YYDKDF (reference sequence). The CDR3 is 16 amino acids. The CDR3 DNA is TGTGCCACCAGCAGAGATCTCTCTCAGACTGGAAACACCATATATTTT. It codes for CATSRDLSQTGNTIYF.

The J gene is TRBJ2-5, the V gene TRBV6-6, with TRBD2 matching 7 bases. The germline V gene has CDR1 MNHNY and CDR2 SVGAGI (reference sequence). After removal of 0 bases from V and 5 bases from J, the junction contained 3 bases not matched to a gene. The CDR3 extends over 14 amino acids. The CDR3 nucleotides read TGTGCCAGCAGTTACTCGGGAGGGGCGGAGACCCAGTACTTC. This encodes CASSYSGGAETQYF.

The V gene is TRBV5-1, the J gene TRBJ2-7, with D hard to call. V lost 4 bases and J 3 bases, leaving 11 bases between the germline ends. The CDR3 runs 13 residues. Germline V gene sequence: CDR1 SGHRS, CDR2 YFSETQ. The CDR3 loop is CASSLSNSYEQYF. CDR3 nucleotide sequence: TGCGCCAGCAGCCTAAGTAACAGCTACGAGCAGTACTTC.

CDR3 DNA sequence: TGTGCCAGCAGTTTGGAAGTGGGGAGTCGGAGCACAGATACGCAGTATTTT. It codes for CASSLEVGSRSTDTQYF. V usage is TRBV28 and J usage is TRBJ2-3, with a possible D match to TRBD2 (5 bases). The germline V gene has CDR1 MDHEN and CDR2 SYDVKM. V was trimmed by 3 bases and J by 0 bases, leaving 16 bases between them. This CDR3 comprises 17 residues.

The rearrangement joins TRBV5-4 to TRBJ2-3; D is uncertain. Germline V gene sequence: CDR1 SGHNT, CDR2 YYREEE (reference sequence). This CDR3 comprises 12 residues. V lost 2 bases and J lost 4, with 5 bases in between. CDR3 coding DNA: TGTGCCAGCAGCTTCGCGGCAGATACGCAGTATTTT. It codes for CASSFAADTQYF.

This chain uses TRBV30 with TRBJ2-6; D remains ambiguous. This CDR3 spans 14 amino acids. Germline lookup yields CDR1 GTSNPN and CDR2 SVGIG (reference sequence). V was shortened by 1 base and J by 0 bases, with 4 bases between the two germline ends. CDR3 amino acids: CAWSAYSGANVLTF. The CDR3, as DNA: TGTGCCTGGAGTGCCTACTCTGGGGCCAACGTCCTGACTTTC.

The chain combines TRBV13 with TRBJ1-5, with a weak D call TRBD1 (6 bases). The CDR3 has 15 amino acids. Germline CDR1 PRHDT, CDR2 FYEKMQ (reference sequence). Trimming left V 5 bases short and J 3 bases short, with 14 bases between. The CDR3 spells CASSLGQSPNQPQHF. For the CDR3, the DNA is TGTGCCAGCAGCCTCGGACAGTCACCCAATCAGCCCCAGCATTTT.

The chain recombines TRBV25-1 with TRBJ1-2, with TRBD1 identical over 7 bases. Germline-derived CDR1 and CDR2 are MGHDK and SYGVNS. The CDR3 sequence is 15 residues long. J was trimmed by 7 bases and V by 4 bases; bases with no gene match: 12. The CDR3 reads CASSGTGTELVGYTF. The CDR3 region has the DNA TGTGCCAGCAGTGGGACCGGGACAGAACTAGTTGGCTACACCTTC.

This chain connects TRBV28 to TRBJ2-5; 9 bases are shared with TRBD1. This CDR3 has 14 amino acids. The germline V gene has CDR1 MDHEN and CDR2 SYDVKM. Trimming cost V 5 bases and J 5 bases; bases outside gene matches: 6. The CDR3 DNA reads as TGTGCCAGCAGTCAACAGGGGGCGAGCGAGACCCAGTACTTC. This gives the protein CASSQQGASETQYF.

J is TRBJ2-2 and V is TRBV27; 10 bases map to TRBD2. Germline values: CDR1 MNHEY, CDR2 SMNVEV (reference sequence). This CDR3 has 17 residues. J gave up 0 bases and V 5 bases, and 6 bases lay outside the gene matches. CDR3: CASSLTGTSANTGELFF. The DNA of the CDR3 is TGTGCCAGCAGTCTAACCGGGACTAGCGCGAACACCGGGGAGCTGTTTTTT.

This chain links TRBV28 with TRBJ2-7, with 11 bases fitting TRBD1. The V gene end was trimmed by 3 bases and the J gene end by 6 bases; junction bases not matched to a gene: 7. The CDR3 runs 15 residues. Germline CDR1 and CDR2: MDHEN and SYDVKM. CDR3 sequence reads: CASSLGGQGVIEQYF. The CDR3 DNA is TGTGCCAGCAGTTTGGGGGGACAGGGGGTAATCGAGCAGTACTTC.

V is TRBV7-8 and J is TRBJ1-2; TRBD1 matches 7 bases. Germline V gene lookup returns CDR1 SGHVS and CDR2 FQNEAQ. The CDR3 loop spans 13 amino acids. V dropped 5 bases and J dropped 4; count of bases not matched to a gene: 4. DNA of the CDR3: TGTGCCAGCAGCCGAGGGGGCGGCTATGGCTACACCTTC. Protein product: CASSRGGGYGYTF.

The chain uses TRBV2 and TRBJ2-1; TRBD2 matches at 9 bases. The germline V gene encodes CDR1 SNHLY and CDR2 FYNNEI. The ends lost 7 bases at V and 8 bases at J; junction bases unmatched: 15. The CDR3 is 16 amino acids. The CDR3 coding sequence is TGTGCCAGCATCGGGGATGAGGGACTAGCCTTCGATGAGCAGTTCTTC. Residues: CASIGDEGLAFDEQFF.

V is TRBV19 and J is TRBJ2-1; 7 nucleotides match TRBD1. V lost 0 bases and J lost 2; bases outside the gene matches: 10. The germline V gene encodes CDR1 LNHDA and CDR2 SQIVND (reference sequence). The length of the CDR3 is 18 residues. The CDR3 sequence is CASSIDDPPGTAYNEQFF. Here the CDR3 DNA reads TGTGCCAGTAGTATAGATGATCCCCCGGGGACAGCCTACAATGAGCAGTTCTTC.

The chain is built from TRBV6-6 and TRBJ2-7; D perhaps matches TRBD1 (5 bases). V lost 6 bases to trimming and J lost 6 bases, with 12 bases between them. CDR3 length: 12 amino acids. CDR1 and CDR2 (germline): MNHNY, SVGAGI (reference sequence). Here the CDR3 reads CASRTGGVEQYF. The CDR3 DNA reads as TGTGCCAGCAGAACAGGTGGGGTCGAGCAGTACTTC.

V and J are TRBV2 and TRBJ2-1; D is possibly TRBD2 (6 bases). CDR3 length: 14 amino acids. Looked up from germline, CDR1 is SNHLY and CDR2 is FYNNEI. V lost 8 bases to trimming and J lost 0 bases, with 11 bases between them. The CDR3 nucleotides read TGTGCCAGCGGGGACTCTTCCTCCTACAATGAGCAGTTCTTC. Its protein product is CASGDSSSYNEQFF.

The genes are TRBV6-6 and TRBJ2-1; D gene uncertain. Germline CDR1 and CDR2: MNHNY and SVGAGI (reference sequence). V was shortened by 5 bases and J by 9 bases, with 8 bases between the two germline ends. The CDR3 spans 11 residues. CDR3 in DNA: TGTGCCAGCAGTACCAGAGGTGAGCAGTTCTTC. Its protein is CASSTRGEQFF.

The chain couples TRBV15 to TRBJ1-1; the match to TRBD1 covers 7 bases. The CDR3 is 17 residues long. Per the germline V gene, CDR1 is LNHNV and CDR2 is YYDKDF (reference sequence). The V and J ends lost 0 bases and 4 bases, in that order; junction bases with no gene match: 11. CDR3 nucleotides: TGTGCCACCAGCAGAGAACTCCGACAGGGTGGGAGCACTGAAGCTTTCTTT. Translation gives CATSRELRQGGSTEAFF.

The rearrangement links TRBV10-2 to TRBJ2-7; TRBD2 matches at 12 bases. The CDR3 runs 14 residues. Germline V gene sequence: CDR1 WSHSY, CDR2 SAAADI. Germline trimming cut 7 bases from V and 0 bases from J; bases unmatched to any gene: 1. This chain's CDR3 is CASTTSGSSYEQYF. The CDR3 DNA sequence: TGCGCCAGCACGACTAGCGGGAGCTCCTACGAGCAGTACTTC.

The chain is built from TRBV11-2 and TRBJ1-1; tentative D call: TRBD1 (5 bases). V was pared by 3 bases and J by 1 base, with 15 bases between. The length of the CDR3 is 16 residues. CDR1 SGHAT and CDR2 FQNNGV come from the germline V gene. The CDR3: CASSLSGDVWNTEAFF. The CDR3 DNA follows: TGTGCCAGCAGCTTGTCGGGGGACGTGTGGAACACTGAAGCTTTCTTT.

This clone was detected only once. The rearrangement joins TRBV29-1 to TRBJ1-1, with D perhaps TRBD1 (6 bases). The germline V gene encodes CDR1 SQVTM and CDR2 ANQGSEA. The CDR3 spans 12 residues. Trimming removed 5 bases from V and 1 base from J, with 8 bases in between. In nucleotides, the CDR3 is TGCAGCGTTACAGGGCAGAACACTGAAGCTTTCTTT. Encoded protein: CSVTGQNTEAFF.

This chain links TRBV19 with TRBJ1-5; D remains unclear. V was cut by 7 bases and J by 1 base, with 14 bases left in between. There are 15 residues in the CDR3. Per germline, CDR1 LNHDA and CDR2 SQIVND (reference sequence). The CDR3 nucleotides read TGTGCCAGTAACCCAACCTTAACAAGCAATCAGCCCCAGCATTTT. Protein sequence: CASNPTLTSNQPQHF.